This TCR beta chain comes out of a study of blood T cell repertoires in COVID-19 (dated by TCRdb to 2018 to 2020). Regarding the complete study: The collaborator samples originated in the United States, Italy and Spain and spanned the acute and convalescent phases of COVID-19. The material from the prospective study consisted of cDNA or gDNA derived from T cells, B-cell-depleted T cells, or PBMCs. Deeply sampled blood TCRbeta repertoires from subjects exposed to, actively infected with, or recovered from COVID-19 were included in the dataset. The repertoires were released in a freely available public database intended as a resource for research on the immune response to SARS-CoV-2. Samples were obtained from the ongoing ImmuneRACE study (first 160 participants) and from some 1,300 subjects provided by 6 global collaborators. The sample metadata nearly always contained a de-identified subject ID, COVID-19 status, age in years and sex. Where available, HLA class I and class II types were taken from metadata supplied by the sample provider and were not determined by assay-based typing.

General findings and caveats noted by the study authors: How much clinical and demographic metadata was included differed by source and by participant, and the metadata was provided uncurated.

The immunoSEQ Assay, a bias-controlled multiplex PCR, was used to amplify TCRbeta CDR3 regions from genomic DNA. The source study handled its data this way. Nucleated cell counts per sample were estimated from amplification of reference gene primers within the assay. Sequence reads were collapsed and filtered to measure the absolute abundance of every unique TCRbeta CDR3 rearrangement. For each sample, productive Simpson clonality was calculated as the square root of Simpson's diversity index across productive rearrangements. TCRdb mirrors the immuneACCESS table, restricted to in-frame sequences. Some clones are absent from its copies; in checked studies, under half trace to an unresolved V gene, and the reason for the others is unknown. V and J calls and clone size are given by that table; D and trimming were obtained from the DNA. Here the sample has 380,000 or so clones; roughly nine tenths occur a single time. Jointly, the top ten make up approximately 1.2% of the sample.

The collaborating institutions used their own protocols to collect whole blood in K2EDTA tubes. Collaborator samples were shipped for TCRbeta analysis as frozen whole blood, isolated PBMCs, or DNA extracted from either sample type. A remark on this clone: The antigen it binds to is not known. Base qualities are not at hand, and no much larger clone is one base apart.

Sequencing was carried out using peripheral blood. This TCR came from a man aged 35-49 years with acute or convalescent COVID-19.

The DNA sequence follows: TGTGCCAGCAGTTTCCAGGGGAGTGAAGCTTTCTTT. It encodes CASSFQGSEAFF. The sequence links TRBV27 to TRBJ1-1; the D segment could be TRBD1, given 6 matching bases. V and J lose 3 bases and 7 bases, and a span of 9 bases separates them. Reading from cysteine to phenylalanine, the CDR3 counts 12 amino acids. Only CDR3 DNA remains: 36 bases, in frame from the first base. The germline V gene (reference sequence) supplies CDR1 MNHEY and CDR2 SMNVEV.